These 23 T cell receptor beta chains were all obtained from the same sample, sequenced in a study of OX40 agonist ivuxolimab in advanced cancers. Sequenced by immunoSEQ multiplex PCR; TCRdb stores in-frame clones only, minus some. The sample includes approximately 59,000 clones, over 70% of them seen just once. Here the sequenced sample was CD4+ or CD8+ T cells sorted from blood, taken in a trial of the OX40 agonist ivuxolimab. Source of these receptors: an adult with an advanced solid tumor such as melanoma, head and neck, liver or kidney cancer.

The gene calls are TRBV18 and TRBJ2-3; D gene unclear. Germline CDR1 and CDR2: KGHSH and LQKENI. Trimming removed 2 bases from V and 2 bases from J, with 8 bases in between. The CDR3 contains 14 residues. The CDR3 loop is CASSPNPVTDTQYF. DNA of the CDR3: TGTGCCAGCTCACCAAACCCGGTCACAGATACGCAGTATTTT. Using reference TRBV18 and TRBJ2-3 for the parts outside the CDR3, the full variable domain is NAGVMQNPRHLVRRRGQEARLRCSPMKGHSHVYWYRQLPEEGLKFMVYLQKENIIDESGMPKERFSAEFPKEGPSILRIQQVVRGDSAAYFCASSPNPVTDTQYFGPGTRLTVL.

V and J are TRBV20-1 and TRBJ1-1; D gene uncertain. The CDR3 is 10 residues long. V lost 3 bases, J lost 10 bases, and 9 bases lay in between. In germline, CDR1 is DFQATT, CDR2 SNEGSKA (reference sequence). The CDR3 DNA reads TGCAGTGCTAGTTCGGCGGGAGCTTTCTTT. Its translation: CSASSAGAFF.

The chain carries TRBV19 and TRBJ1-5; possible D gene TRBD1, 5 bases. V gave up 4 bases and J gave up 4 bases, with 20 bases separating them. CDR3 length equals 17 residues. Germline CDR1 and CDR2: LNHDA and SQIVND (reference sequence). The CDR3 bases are TGTGCCAGTAGTAAGTCTTCGCCAGGGTATATGAATCAGCCCCAGCATTTT. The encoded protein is CASSKSSPGYMNQPQHF.

The CDR3 coding sequence is TGCGCCAGCAGTGATACTAGCGGGAGGGTCAATGAGCAGTTCTTC. This encodes CASSDTSGRVNEQFF. The chain links TRBV10-1 to TRBJ2-1; 13 bases map to TRBD2. The trim removed 3 bases at V and 6 bases at J, leaving 2 bases unmatched. Germline CDR1 and CDR2: WNHNN and SYGVQD (reference sequence). This CDR3 is built from 15 residues.

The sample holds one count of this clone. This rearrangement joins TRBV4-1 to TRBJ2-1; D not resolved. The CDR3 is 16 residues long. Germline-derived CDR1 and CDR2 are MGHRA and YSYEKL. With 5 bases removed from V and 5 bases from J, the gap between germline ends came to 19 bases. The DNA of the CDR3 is TGCGCCAGCAGCGCGCCAGCCAGAGACCCGAACAATGAGCAGTTCTTC. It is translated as CASSAPARDPNNEQFF.

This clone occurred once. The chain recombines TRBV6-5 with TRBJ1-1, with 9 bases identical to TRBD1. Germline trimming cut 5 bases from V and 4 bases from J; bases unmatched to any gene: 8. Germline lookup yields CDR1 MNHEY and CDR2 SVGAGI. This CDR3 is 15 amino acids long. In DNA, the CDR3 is TGTGCCAGCAGTCCCCGGACAGGGGATGGCACTGAAGCTTTCTTT. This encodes CASSPRTGDGTEAFF.

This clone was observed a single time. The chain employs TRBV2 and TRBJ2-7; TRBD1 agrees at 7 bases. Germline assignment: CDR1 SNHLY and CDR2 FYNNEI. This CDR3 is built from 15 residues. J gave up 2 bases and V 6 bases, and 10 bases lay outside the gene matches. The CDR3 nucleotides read TGTGCCAGCAGCGTCGAACCGGGACAGACCTACGAGCAGTACTTC. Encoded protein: CASSVEPGQTYEQYF.

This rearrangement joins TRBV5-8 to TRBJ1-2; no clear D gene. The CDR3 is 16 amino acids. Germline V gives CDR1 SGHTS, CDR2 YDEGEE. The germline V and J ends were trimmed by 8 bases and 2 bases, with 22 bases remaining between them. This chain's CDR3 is CARTPLGSLLNYGYTF. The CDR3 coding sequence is TGTGCCAGGACACCACTGGGCAGCCTTCTGAACTATGGCTACACCTTC.

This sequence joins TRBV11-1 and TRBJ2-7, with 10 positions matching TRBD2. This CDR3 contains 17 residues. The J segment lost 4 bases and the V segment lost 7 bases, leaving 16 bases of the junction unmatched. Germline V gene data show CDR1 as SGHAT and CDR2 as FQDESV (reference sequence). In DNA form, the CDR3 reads TGTGCCAGCACCTCACGAGCGGGAGGGCCGGGATTTTACGAGCAGTACTTC. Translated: CASTSRAGGPGFYEQYF.

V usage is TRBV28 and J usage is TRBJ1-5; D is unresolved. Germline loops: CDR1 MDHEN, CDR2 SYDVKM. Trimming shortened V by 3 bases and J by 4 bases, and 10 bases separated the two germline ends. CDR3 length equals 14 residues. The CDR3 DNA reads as TGTGCCAGCAGTTTGGTGGAAGAAAATCAGCCCCAGCATTTT. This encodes CASSLVEENQPQHF.

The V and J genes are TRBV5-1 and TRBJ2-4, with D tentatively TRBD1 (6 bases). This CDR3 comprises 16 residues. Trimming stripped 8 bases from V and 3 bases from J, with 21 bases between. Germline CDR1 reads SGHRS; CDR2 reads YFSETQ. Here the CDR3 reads CASRAGVREGKNIQYF. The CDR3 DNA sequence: TGCGCCAGTAGAGCAGGGGTCCGGGAAGGCAAAAACATTCAGTACTTC.

The CDR3 reads CASSYLPAAGNTIYF. The CDR3 bases are TGTGCCAGCAGTTACCTCCCAGCGGCTGGAAACACCATATATTTT. V gene TRBV6-5 combines with J gene TRBJ1-3; D is unresolved. The ends were cut back, 2 bases at V and 2 bases at J, with 10 bases in the middle. Germline CDR1 and CDR2: MNHEY and SVGAGI. The CDR3 is 15 residues long.

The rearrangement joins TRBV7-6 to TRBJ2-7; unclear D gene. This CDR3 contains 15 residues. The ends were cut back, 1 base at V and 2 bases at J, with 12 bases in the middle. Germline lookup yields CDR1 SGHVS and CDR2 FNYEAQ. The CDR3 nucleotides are TGTGCCAGCAGCTTAGTGTCAGGAACAACCTACGAGCAGTACTTC. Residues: CASSLVSGTTYEQYF.

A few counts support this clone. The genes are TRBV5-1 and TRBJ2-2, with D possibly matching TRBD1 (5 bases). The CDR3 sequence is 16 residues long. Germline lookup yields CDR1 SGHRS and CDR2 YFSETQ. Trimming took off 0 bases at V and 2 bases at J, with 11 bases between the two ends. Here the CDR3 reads CASSLETQGNTGELFF. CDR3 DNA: TGCGCCAGCAGCTTGGAAACCCAGGGAAACACCGGGGAGCTGTTTTTT. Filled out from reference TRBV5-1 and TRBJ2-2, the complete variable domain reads KAGVTQTPRYLIKTRGQQVTLSCSPISGHRSVSWYQQTPGQGLQFLFEYFSETQRNKGNFPGRFSGRQFSNSRSEMNVSTLELGDSALYLCASSLETQGNTGELFFGEGSRLTVL.

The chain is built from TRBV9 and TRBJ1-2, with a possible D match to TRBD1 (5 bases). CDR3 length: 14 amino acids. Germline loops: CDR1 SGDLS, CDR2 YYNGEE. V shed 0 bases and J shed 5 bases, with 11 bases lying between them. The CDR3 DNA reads TGTGCCAGCAGCGTAGATAGGGGAGTTTATGGCTACACCTTC. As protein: CASSVDRGVYGYTF.

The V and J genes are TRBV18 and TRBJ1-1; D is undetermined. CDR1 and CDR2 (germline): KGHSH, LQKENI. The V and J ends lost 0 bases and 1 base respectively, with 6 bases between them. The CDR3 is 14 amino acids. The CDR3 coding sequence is TGTGCCAGCTCACCACCTTGGGAGAACACTGAAGCTTTCTTT. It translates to CASSPPWENTEAFF.

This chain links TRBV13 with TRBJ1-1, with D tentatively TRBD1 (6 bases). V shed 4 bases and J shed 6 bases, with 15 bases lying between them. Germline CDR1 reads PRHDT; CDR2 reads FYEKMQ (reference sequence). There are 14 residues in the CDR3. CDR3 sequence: CASSSNRVTPEAFF. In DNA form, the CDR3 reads TGTGCCAGCAGCTCTAACAGGGTTACCCCTGAAGCTTTCTTT.

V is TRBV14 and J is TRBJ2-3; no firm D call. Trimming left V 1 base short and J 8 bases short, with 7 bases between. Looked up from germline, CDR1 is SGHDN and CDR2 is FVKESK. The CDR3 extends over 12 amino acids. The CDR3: CASSQVGITQYF. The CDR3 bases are TGTGCCAGCAGCCAAGTAGGGATTACGCAGTATTTT.

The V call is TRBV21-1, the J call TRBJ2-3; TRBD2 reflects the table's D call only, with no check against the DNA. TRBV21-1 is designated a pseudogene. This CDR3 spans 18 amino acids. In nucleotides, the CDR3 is TGTGCCAGCAGCAAAGCCGCCTGGACTAGCGGGAGGGCAGATACGCAGTATTTT. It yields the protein CASSKAAWTSGRADTQYF.

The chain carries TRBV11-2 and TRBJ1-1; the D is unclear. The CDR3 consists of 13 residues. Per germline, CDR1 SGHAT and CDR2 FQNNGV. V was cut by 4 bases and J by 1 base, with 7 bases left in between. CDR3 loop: CASSSSRNTEAFF. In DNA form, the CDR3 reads TGTGCCAGCAGCTCCAGTCGGAACACTGAAGCTTTCTTT.

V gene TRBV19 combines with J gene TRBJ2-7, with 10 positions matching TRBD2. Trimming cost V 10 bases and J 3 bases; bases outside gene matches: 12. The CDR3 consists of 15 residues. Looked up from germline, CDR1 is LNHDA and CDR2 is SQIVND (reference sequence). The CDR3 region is CATRRTSGTSYEQYF. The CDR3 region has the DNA TGTGCCACGCGACGTACTAGCGGGACTAGCTACGAGCAGTACTTC.

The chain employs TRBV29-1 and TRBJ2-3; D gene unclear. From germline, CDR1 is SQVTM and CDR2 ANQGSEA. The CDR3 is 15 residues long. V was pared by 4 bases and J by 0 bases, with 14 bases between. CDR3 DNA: TGCAGCGTTGCACGGACCCCATCTAGCACAGATACGCAGTATTTT. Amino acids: CSVARTPSSTDTQYF.

The chain's CDR3 is CASSSKEAYMNTEAFF. In nucleotides, the CDR3 is TGTGCCAGCAGCTCGAAGGAGGCGTATATGAACACTGAAGCTTTCTTT. The chain carries TRBV7-9 and TRBJ1-1; no reliable D call. Germline V gives CDR1 SEHNR, CDR2 FQNEAQ (reference sequence). CDR3 length: 16 residues. Trimming removed 4 bases at V and 0 bases at J, with 15 bases between. Filled out from reference TRBV7-9 and TRBJ1-1, the complete variable domain reads DTGVSQNPRHKITKRGQNVTFRCDPISEHNRLYWYRQTLGQGPEFLTYFQNEAQLEKSRLLSDRFSAERPKGSFSTLEIQRTEQGDSAMYLCASSSKEAYMNTEAFFGQGTRLTVV.